The rows below give T cell receptor beta chains drawn from one sample of a study of shared clonotypes between healthy human individuals. Measured with immunoSEQ multiplex PCR; TCRdb has only the in-frame clones, and not every one. The top ten hold under 25% of the sample, which has approximately 100,000 clones, about 70% seen once. Sequenced input: memory CD8+ T cells sorted from blood. These receptors all come from a woman aged 25 to 39 in good health. Both conserved end residues are part of each CDR3. The D gene is left open where the match is weak. Size tells how often a clone was seen (once, few, many) or the class of an expanded clone, and some rows leave it out.

D: TRBD2
V: TRBV9
J: TRBJ2-1
size: NA
length: 16
CDR3: CASSVTRTSEVNEQFF
DNA: TGTGCCAGCAGCGTAACTCGGACTAGCGAAGTCAATGAGCAGTTCTTC

D: NA
V: TRBV10-3
J: TRBJ2-7
size: NA
length: 18
CDR3: CATQKRRGRYPSSYEQYF
DNA: TGTGCCACGCAGAAGAGGCGGGGGCGATACCCGAGCTCCTACGAGCAGTACTTC

D: NA
V: TRBV11-2
J: TRBJ2-3
size: large
length: 17
CDR3: CASSLEWAGGSTDTQYF
DNA: TGTGCCAGCAGCTTAGAATGGGCAGGGGGGAGCACAGATACGCAGTATTTT

D: NA
V: TRBV6-6
J: TRBJ2-2
size: few
length: 16
CDR3: CASSLYRPLNTGELFF
DNA: TGTGCCAGCAGTTTGTACAGGCCGTTGAACACCGGGGAGCTGTTTTTT

D: TRBD2
V: TRBV4-1
J: TRBJ2-3
size: NA
length: 17
CDR3: CASSLVWFVAGIDTQYF
DNA: TGCGCCAGCAGCCTGGTGTGGTTCGTAGCGGGAATAGATACGCAGTATTTT

D: NA
V: TRBV27
J: TRBJ1-1
size: NA
length: 13
CDR3: CASSLEGHTEAFF
DNA: TGTGCCAGCAGTTTAGAGGGTCACACTGAAGCTTTCTTT

D: NA
V: TRBV13
J: TRBJ2-7
size: NA
length: 14
CDR3: CASSLGALGYEQYF
DNA: TGTGCCAGCAGCTTAGGGGCACTTGGCTACGAGCAGTACTTC

D: NA
V: TRBV19
J: TRBJ2-1
size: NA
length: 15
CDR3: CASSSWGTFDNEQFF
DNA: TGTGCCAGTAGTAGCTGGGGAACCTTTGACAATGAGCAGTTCTTC

D: TRBD1
V: TRBV5-6
J: TRBJ1-2
size: NA
length: 16
CDR3: CASSLSGTALNYGYTF
DNA: TGTGCCAGCAGCTTGTCCGGGACAGCACTTAACTATGGCTACACCTTC

D: NA
V: TRBV5-4
J: TRBJ2-7
size: many
length: 16
CDR3: CASSDREKGAIHEQYF
DNA: TGTGCCAGCAGTGACCGGGAGAAGGGGGCGATCCACGAGCAGTACTTC

D: NA
V: TRBV9
J: TRBJ2-7
size: NA
length: 14
CDR3: CASSVAGASDEQYF
DNA: TGTGCCAGCAGCGTAGCCGGGGCATCCGACGAGCAGTACTTC

D: NA
V: TRBV9
J: TRBJ2-1
size: NA
length: 13
CDR3: CASSSGDWYEQFF
DNA: TGTGCCAGCAGCTCTGGGGATTGGTATGAGCAGTTCTTC

D: NA
V: TRBV30
J: TRBJ1-5
size: NA
length: 14
CDR3: CAWSGGYSNQPQHF
DNA: TGTGCCTGGAGTGGCGGGTACAGCAATCAGCCCCAGCATTTT

D: NA
V: TRBV18
J: TRBJ2-7
size: NA
length: 16
CDR3: CASSPPNLDVNYEQYF
DNA: TGTGCCAGCTCACCCCCAAATTTGGACGTAAATTACGAGCAGTACTTC

D: TRBD2
V: TRBV4-1
J: TRBJ2-1
size: once
length: 15
CDR3: CASSQGLAGGDEQFF
DNA: TGCGCCAGCAGCCAAGGCCTAGCGGGAGGGGATGAGCAGTTCTTC

D: TRBD2
V: TRBV6-1
J: TRBJ2-1
size: many
length: 15
CDR3: CASSERTSGISEQFF
DNA: TGTGCCAGCAGTGAGAGGACTAGCGGGATAAGTGAGCAGTTCTTC

D: NA
V: TRBV7-8
J: TRBJ2-2
size: few
length: 19
CDR3: CASSLLAGGARLNTGELFF
DNA: TGTGCCAGCAGCTTATTAGCTGGGGGGGCTAGACTGAACACCGGGGAGCTGTTTTTT

D: TRBD2
V: TRBV11-1
J: TRBJ2-3
size: NA
length: 18
CDR3: CASSLASGTEAFTDTQYF
DNA: TGTGCCAGCAGCTTAGCTAGCGGGACCGAGGCCTTCACAGATACGCAGTATTTT

D: NA
V: TRBV6-1
J: TRBJ2-1
size: few
length: 15
CDR3: CASSAFRGSYNEQFF
DNA: TGTGCCAGCAGTGCCTTCCGAGGCTCCTACAATGAGCAGTTCTTC

D: NA
V: TRBV4-2
J: TRBJ2-1
size: NA
length: 17
CDR3: CASSQVKGRGTYNEQFF
DNA: TGTGCCAGCAGCCAGGTTAAGGGCAGGGGAACCTACAATGAGCAGTTCTTC

D: NA
V: TRBV18
J: TRBJ1-1
size: once
length: 14
CDR3: CASSEVGGTTEAFF
DNA: TGTGCCAGCTCTGAAGTAGGGGGTACGACTGAAGCTTTCTTT

D: NA
V: TRBV6-1
J: TRBJ1-5
size: NA
length: 14
CDR3: CASVPGGETEPQHF
DNA: TGTGCCAGCGTACCCGGGGGGGAAACTGAGCCCCAGCATTTT

D: NA
V: TRBV5-6
J: TRBJ2-7
size: medium-sized
length: 14
CDR3: CASSPGDFRGEQYF
DNA: TGTGCCAGCAGCCCCGGAGATTTTCGGGGCGAGCAGTACTTC

D: NA
V: TRBV7-9
J: TRBJ1-1
size: NA
length: 14
CDR3: CASSRGYMNTEAFF
DNA: TGTGCCAGCAGCAGGGGATACATGAACACTGAAGCTTTCTTT

D: NA
V: TRBV4-1
J: TRBJ2-2
size: few
length: 16
CDR3: CASSQDQPQASGELFF
DNA: TGCGCCAGCAGCCAAGATCAGCCCCAGGCATCAGGGGAGCTGTTTTTT

D: NA
V: TRBV5-1
J: TRBJ2-7
size: NA
length: 15
CDR3: CASSLADSRTYEQYF
DNA: TGCGCCAGCAGCTTGGCCGACAGTAGAACCTACGAGCAGTACTTC

D: NA
V: TRBV28
J: TRBJ2-7
size: NA
length: 14
CDR3: CASSQTGHSYEQYF
DNA: TGTGCCAGCAGTCAGACCGGGCACTCCTACGAGCAGTACTTC

D: NA
V: TRBV27
J: TRBJ1-1
size: NA
length: 14
CDR3: CASSTGGSHTEAFF
DNA: TGTGCCAGCAGTACCGGGGGGTCACACACTGAAGCTTTCTTT

D: NA
V: TRBV9
J: TRBJ2-5
size: few
length: 14
CDR3: CASSVGGSEETQYF
DNA: TGTGCCAGCAGCGTAGGTGGTAGCGAAGAGACCCAGTACTTC

D: TRBD2
V: TRBV18
J: TRBJ2-7
size: NA
length: 18
CDR3: CASSGLAGGPRGSYEQYF
DNA: TGTGCCAGCTCAGGCCTAGCGGGAGGCCCTCGAGGCTCCTACGAGCAGTACTTC

D: NA
V: TRBV18
J: TRBJ1-4
size: NA
length: 15
CDR3: CASSPDGLSNEKLFF
DNA: TGTGCCAGCTCACCCGACGGCCTTAGTAATGAAAAACTGTTTTTT

D: NA
V: TRBV5-1
J: TRBJ1-1
size: NA
length: 14
CDR3: CASSLGTEGTEAFF
DNA: TGCGCCAGCAGCTTAGGGACGGAGGGCACTGAAGCTTTCTTT

D: NA
V: TRBV9
J: TRBJ1-5
size: few
length: 14
CDR3: CASSVDSSNQPQHF
DNA: TGTGCCAGCAGCGTAGACAGTAGCAATCAGCCCCAGCATTTT

D: NA
V: TRBV1
J: TRBJ1-2
size: NA
length: 17
CDR3: CTSTRGFRQGECYGYTF
DNA: TGCACCAGCACCCGGGGGTTTAGACAGGGCGAGTGCTATGGCTACACCTTC

D: NA
V: TRBV29-1
J: TRBJ2-2
size: NA
length: 13
CDR3: CSVEEQYTGELFF
DNA: TGCAGCGTTGAGGAACAGTACACCGGGGAGCTGTTTTTT

D: TRBD1
V: TRBV7-4
J: TRBJ1-1
size: NA
length: 15
CDR3: CASSPGTGSYPEAFF
DNA: TGTGCCAGCAGCCCTGGGACAGGGAGTTACCCTGAAGCTTTCTTT

D: NA
V: TRBV7-2
J: TRBJ1-5
size: few
length: 14
CDR3: CASSFYYSNQPQHF
DNA: TGTGCCAGCAGCTTCTATTATAGCAATCAGCCCCAGCATTTT

D: TRBD2
V: TRBV6-4
J: TRBJ2-1
size: few
length: 16
CDR3: CASSDSGTSGFNEQFF
DNA: TGTGCCAGCAGCGACTCCGGGACTAGCGGGTTCAATGAGCAGTTCTTC

D: NA
V: TRBV2
J: TRBJ2-1
size: few
length: 15
CDR3: CASSEASNAYNEQFF
DNA: TGTGCCAGCAGTGAAGCTAGCAACGCTTACAATGAGCAGTTCTTC

D: NA
V: TRBV25-1
J: TRBJ2-7
size: NA
length: 12
CDR3: CASSGDTYEQYF
DNA: TGTGCCAGCAGCGGCGACACCTACGAGCAGTACTTC

D: NA
V: TRBV6-1
J: TRBJ2-7
size: NA
length: 13
CDR3: CASKQGHFYEQYF
DNA: TGTGCCAGTAAACAGGGCCACTTCTACGAGCAGTACTTC

D: NA
V: TRBV7-8
J: TRBJ2-7
size: few
length: 15
CDR3: CASSLVQGPLNEQYF
DNA: TGTGCCAGCAGCTTGGTTCAGGGCCCATTGAACGAGCAGTACTTC

D: TRBD2
V: TRBV27
J: TRBJ2-2
size: many
length: 19
CDR3: CASSLGLAGGEWNTGELFF
DNA: TGTGCCAGCAGTTTAGGGCTAGCGGGAGGAGAGTGGAACACCGGGGAGCTGTTTTTT

D: NA
V: TRBV9
J: TRBJ2-7
size: NA
length: 13
CDR3: CASSVAWGTEQYF
DNA: TGTGCCAGCAGCGTAGCTTGGGGGACCGAGCAGTACTTC

D: TRBD2
V: TRBV5-1
J: TRBJ2-5
size: NA
length: 16
CDR3: CASSTRTSGSRETQYF
DNA: TGCGCCAGCAGCACCCGGACTAGCGGGAGTAGAGAGACCCAGTACTTC

D: TRBD1
V: TRBV28
J: TRBJ2-7
size: NA
length: 16
CDR3: CASSPNVDRPSYEQYF
DNA: TGTGCCAGCAGTCCGAACGTGGACAGGCCGTCCTACGAGCAGTACTTC

D: NA
V: TRBV7-8
J: TRBJ1-4
size: NA
length: 15
CDR3: CASSRVEGSSEKLFF
DNA: TGTGCCAGCAGCCGCGTGGAGGGGAGTAGTGAAAAACTGTTTTTT

D: NA
V: TRBV4-2
J: TRBJ1-2
size: NA
length: 13
CDR3: CASSPGENYGYTF
DNA: TGTGCCAGCTCCCCGGGAGAAAATTATGGCTACACCTTC

D: NA
V: TRBV2
J: TRBJ2-7
size: few
length: 14
CDR3: CASRARLADYEQYF
DNA: TGTGCCAGCAGGGCCAGGTTAGCAGACTACGAGCAGTACTTC

D: TRBD1
V: TRBV27
J: TRBJ2-1
size: NA
length: 13
CDR3: CASSWTGDSGQFF
DNA: TGTGCCAGCAGTTGGACAGGGGATAGCGGGCAGTTCTTC

D: TRBD1
V: TRBV5-1
J: TRBJ2-3
size: NA
length: 15
CDR3: CASSGRQGFPDTQYF
DNA: TGCGCCAGCAGCGGAAGACAGGGTTTCCCAGATACGCAGTATTTT

D: NA
V: TRBV27
J: TRBJ2-5
size: NA
length: 18
CDR3: CASSPRRSSESYQETQYF
DNA: TGTGCCAGCAGTCCCCGCCGCTCTAGCGAGTCTTACCAAGAGACCCAGTACTTC

D: TRBD1
V: TRBV15
J: TRBJ1-5
size: NA
length: 16
CDR3: CATSSGTGDSNQPQHF
DNA: TGTGCCACCAGCAGTGGGACAGGGGATAGCAATCAGCCCCAGCATTTT

D: TRBD2
V: TRBV7-6
J: TRBJ2-1
size: NA
length: 17
CDR3: CASSLVGLAGGNNEQFF
DNA: TGTGCCAGCAGCTTAGTAGGGCTAGCGGGAGGTAACAATGAGCAGTTCTTC

D: TRBD1
V: TRBV30
J: TRBJ1-4
size: NA
length: 15
CDR3: CAWSGDSFQEEKLFF
DNA: TGTGCCTGGAGCGGGGACAGTTTTCAGGAGGAAAAACTGTTTTTT